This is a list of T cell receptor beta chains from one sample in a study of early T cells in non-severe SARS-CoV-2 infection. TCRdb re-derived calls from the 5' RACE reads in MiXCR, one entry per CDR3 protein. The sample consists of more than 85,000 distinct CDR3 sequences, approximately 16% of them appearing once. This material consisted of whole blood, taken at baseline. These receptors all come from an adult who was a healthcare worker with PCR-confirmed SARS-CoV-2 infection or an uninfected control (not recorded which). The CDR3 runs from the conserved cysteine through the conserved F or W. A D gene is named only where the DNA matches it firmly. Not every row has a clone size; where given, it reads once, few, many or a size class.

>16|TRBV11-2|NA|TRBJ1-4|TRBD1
CASSLVGQGVNEKLFF
TGTGCCAGCAGCTTAGTAGGACAGGGGGTTAATGAAAAACTGTTTTTT
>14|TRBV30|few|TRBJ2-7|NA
CAWSAPASYYEQYF
TGTGCCTGGAGTGCCCCGGCTAGCTACTACGAGCAGTACTTC
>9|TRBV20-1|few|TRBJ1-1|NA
CSANPEAFF
TGCAGTGCAAACCCCGAAGCTTTCTTT
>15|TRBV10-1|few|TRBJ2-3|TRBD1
CASSDHRGSADTQYF
TGCGCCAGCAGTGACCACAGGGGATCGGCAGATACGCAGTATTTT
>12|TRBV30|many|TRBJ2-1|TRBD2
CAWSLAGGEQFF
TGTGCCTGGAGCCTAGCGGGAGGTGAGCAGTTCTTC
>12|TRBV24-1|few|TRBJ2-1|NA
CATRGKYNEQFF
TGTGCCACCAGAGGCAAATACAATGAGCAGTTCTTC
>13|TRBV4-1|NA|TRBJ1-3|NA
CASSRGLGNTIYF
TGCGCCAGCAGCCGGGGACTTGGAAACACCATATATTTT
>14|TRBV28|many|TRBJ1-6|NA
CASSILGGNSPLHF
TGTGCCAGCAGTATCCTTGGGGGTAATTCACCCCTCCACTTT
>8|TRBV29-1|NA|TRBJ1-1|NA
CSADGAFF
TGCAGCGCTGACGGGGCTTTCTTT
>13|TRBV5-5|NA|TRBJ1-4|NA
CASDDTTNEKLFF
TGTGCCAGCGACGACACGACTAATGAAAAACTGTTTTTT
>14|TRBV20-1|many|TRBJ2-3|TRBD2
CSARKTGGRDTQYF
TGCAGTGCTAGAAAGACGGGAGGGCGAGATACGCAGTATTTT
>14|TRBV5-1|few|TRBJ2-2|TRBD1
CASSLRTGTGELFF
TGCGCCAGCAGCTTAAGGACAGGGACCGGGGAGCTGTTTTTT
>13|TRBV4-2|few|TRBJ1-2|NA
CASSQENPYGYTF
TGTGCCAGCAGCCAAGAAAACCCGTATGGCTACACCTTC
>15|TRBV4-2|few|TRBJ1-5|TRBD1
CASSQDLAGGQPQHF
TGTGCCAGCAGCCAAGATCTGGCAGGGGGGCAGCCCCAGCATTTT
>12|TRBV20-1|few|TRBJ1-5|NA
CSAQRPNQPQHF
TGCAGTGCCCAAAGGCCCAACCAGCCCCAGCATTTT
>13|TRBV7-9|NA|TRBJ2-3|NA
CASSLARTDTQYF
TGTGCCAGCAGCTTAGCCCGCACAGATACGCAGTATTTT
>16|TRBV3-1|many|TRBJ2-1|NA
CASSQVLDSYRNEQFF
TGTGCCAGCAGCCAAGTCTTAGACTCCTATCGAAATGAGCAGTTCTTC
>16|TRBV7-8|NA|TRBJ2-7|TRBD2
CASSLSWGEGRYEQYF
TGTGCAAGCAGCCTATCGTGGGGGGAGGGCCGTTACGAGCAGTACTTC
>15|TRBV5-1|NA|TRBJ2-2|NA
CASSPIQGVTGELFF
TGCGCCAGCAGCCCCATCCAGGGTGTGACCGGGGAGCTGTTTTTT
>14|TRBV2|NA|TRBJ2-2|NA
CASTRDGTTGELFF
TGTGCCAGCACGAGGGATGGTACTACCGGGGAGCTGTTTTTT
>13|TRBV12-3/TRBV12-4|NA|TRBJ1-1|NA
CASSQTGGTEAFF
TGTGCCAGCAGTCAGACAGGTGGGACTGAAGCTTTCTTT
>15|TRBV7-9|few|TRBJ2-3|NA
CASSLAQGGTDTQYF
TGTGCCAGCAGCTTAGCGCAGGGAGGCACAGATACGCAGTATTTT
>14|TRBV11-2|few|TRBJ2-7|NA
CASSLRESKDEQYF
TGTGCCAGCAGCTTACGGGAATCCAAGGACGAGCAGTACTTC
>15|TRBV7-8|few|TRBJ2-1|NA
CASSLDRFSYNEQFF
TGTGCCAGCAGCTTAGATCGCTTCTCCTACAATGAGCAGTTCTTC
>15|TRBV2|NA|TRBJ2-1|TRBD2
CASRRLAGSYNEQFF
TGTGCCAGCCGCCGACTAGCGGGGTCCTACAATGAGCAGTTCTTC
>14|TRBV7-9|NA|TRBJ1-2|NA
CASNHDWAPYGYTF
TGTGCCAGCAACCACGACTGGGCCCCGTATGGCTACACCTTC
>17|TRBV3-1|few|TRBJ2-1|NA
CASSQDLGDLSYNEQFF
TGTGCCAGCAGCCAAGATCTGGGAGACTTGTCCTACAATGAGCAGTTCTTC
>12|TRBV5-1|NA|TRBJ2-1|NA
CASSFSGDEQFF
TGCGCCAGCAGCTTTTCGGGCGATGAGCAGTTCTTC
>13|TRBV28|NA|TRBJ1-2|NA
CASKRLANYGYTF
TGTGCCAGCAAACGGCTAGCTAACTATGGCTACACCTTC
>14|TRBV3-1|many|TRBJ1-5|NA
CASSLRGSNQPQHF
TGTGCCAGCAGCCTAAGAGGGAGCAATCAGCCCCAGCATTTT
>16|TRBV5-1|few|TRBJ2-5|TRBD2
CASTGRPSGVQETQYF
TGCGCCAGCACAGGGCGGCCTAGCGGGGTCCAAGAGACCCAGTACTTC